This T cell receptor beta chain was captured by sequencing in a study of blood T cell repertoires in COVID-19. Clones were read by immunoSEQ multiplex PCR, and TCRdb kept only the in-frame ones, dropping some. The sample includes under 450,000 clones, roughly four fifths seen only once; the top ten take more than 0.85%. From germline, CDR1 is SGHDN and CDR2 FVKESK. Trimming pared 2 bases from V and 1 base from J, leaving 14 bases between. The CDR3 is 17 residues long. This clone appeared a single time. The chain carries TRBV14 and TRBJ2-2; tentative D call: TRBD1 (5 bases). Sequencing was carried out using peripheral blood. The receptor's source is a human donor with acute or convalescent COVID-19. The donor label of this sample is uncertain. CDR3 bases: TGTGCCAGCAGCCAACGGCGACAGAGCCTGAACACCGGGGAGCTGTTTTTT. Translating gives CASSQRRQSLNTGELFF.